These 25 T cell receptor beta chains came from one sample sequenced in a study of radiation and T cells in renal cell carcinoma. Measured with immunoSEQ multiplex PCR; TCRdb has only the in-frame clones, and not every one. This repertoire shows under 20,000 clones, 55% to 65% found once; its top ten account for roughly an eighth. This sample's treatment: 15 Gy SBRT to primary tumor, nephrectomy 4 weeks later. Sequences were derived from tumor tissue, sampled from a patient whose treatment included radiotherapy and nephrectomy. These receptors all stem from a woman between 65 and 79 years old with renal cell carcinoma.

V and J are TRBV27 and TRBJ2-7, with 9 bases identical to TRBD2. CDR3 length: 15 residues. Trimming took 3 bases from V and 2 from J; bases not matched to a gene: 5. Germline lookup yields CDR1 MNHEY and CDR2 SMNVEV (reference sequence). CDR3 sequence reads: CASSFAAGGTYEQYF. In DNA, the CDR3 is TGTGCCAGCAGTTTCGCAGCGGGGGGCACCTACGAGCAGTACTTC.

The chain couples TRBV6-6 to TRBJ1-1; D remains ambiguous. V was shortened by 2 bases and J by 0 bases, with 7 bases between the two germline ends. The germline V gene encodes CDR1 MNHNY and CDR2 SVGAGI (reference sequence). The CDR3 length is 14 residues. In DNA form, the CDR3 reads TGTGCCAGCAGTTACACAAGCATGAACACTGAAGCTTTCTTT. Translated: CASSYTSMNTEAFF.

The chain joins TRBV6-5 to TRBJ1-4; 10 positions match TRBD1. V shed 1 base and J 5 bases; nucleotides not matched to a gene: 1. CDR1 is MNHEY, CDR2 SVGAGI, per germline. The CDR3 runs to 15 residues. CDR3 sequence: CASSYLGQGNEKLFF. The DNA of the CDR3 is TGTGCCAGCAGTTACTTGGGACAGGGGAATGAAAAACTGTTTTTT.

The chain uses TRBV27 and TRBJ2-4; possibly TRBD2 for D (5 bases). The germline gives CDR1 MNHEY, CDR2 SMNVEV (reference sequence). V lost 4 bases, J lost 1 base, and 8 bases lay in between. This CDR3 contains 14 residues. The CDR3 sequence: CASSSGLAKNIQYF. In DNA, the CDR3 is TGTGCCAGCAGTTCGGGGTTGGCCAAAAACATTCAGTACTTC.

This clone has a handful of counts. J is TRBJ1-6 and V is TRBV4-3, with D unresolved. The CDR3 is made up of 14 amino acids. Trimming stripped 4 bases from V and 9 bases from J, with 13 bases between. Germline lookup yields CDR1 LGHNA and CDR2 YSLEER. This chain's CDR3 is CASSLRTDGSPLHF. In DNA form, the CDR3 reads TGCGCCAGCAGCCTTAGGACGGACGGTTCACCCCTCCACTTT.

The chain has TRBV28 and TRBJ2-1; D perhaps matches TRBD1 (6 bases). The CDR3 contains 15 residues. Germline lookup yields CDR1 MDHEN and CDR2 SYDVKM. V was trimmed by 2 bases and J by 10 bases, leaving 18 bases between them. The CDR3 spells CASSLGKGVAVEQFF. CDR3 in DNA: TGTGCCAGCAGTTTAGGAAAGGGGGTAGCTGTCGAGCAGTTCTTC.

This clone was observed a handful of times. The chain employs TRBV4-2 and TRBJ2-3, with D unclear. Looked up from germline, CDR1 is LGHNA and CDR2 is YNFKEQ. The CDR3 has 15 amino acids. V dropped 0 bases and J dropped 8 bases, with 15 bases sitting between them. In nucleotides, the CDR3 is TGTGCCAGCAGCCAAGATGGGCAGACTTCGGGTACGCAGTATTTT. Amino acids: CASSQDGQTSGTQYF.

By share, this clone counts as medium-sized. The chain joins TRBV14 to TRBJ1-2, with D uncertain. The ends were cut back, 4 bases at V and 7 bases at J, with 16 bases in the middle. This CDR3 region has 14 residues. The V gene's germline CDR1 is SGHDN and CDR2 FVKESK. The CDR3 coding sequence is TGTGCCAGCAGCCGAGGCTCCCCCCGTAGTGGCTACACCTTC. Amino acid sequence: CASSRGSPRSGYTF.

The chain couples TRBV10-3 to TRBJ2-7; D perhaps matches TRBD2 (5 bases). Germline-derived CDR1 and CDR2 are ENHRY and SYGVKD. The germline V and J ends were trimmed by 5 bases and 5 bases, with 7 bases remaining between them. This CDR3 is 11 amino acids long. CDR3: CAISQRDEQYF. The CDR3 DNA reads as TGTGCCATCAGTCAGAGGGACGAGCAGTACTTC.

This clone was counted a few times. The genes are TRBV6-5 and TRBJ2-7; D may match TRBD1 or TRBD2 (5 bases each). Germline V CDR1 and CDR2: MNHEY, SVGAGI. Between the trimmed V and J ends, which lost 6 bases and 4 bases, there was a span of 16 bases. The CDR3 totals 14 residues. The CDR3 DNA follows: TGTGCCAGCAGCCCTGGGACGGCCGGATACGAGCAGTACTTC. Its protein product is CASSPGTAGYEQYF.

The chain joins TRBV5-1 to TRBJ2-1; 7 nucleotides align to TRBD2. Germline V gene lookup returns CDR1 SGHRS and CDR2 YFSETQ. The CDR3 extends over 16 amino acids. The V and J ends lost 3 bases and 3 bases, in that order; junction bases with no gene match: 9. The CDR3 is CASSSDSSGYYNEQFF. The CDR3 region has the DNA TGCGCCAGCAGCTCGGACTCTAGCGGTTACTACAATGAGCAGTTCTTC.

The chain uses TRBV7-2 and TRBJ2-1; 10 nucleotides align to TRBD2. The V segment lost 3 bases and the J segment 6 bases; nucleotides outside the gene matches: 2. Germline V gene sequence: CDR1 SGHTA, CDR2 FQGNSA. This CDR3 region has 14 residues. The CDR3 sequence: CASSFQRGGNEQFF. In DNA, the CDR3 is TGTGCCAGCAGCTTCCAGCGGGGGGGCAATGAGCAGTTCTTC.

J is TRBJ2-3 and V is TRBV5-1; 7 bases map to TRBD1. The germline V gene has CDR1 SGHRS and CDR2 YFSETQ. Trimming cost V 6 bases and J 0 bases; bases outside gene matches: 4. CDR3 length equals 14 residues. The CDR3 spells CASIGQDSTDTQYF. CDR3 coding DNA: TGCGCCAGCATAGGACAGGACAGCACAGATACGCAGTATTTT.

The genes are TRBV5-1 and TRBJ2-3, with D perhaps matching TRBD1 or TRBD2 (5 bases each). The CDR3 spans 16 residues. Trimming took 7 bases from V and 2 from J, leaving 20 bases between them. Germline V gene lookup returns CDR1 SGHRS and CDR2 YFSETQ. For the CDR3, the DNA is TGCGCCAGCCGACGGGACCCAACGTACCCCACAGATACGCAGTATTTT. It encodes CASRRDPTYPTDTQYF.

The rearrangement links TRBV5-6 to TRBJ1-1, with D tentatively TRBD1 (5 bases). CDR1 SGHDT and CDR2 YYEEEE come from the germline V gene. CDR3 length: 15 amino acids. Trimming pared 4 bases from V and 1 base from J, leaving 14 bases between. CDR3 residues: CASSKIDRRNTEAFF. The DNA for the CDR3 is TGTGCCAGCAGCAAGATCGACAGAAGGAACACTGAAGCTTTCTTT.

The CDR3 spells CASGLGELTYNEQFF. CDR3 nucleotides: TGTGCTAGTGGGCTTGGAGAATTAACGTACAATGAGCAGTTCTTC. The chain employs TRBV12-5 and TRBJ2-1; D not certain. Trimming took off 6 bases at V and 4 bases at J, with 16 bases between the two ends. The germline V gene encodes CDR1 LGHNT and CDR2 FRNRAP. The CDR3 consists of 15 residues.

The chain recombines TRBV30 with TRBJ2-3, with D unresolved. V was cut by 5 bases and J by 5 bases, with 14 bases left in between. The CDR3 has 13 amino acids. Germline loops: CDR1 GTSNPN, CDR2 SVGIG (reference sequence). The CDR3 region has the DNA TGTGCCTGGGACCCTATATTCGGAGATACGCAGTATTTT. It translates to CAWDPIFGDTQYF.

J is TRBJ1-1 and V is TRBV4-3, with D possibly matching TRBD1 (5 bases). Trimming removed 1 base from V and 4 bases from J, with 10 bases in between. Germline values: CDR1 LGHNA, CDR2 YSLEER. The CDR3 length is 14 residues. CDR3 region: CASSQGAQVTEAFF. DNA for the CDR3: TGCGCCAGCAGCCAAGGCGCACAGGTCACTGAAGCTTTCTTT.

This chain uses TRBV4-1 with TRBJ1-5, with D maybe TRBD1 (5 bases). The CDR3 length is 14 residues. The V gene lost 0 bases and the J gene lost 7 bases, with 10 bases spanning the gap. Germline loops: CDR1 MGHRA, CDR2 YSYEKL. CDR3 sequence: CASSQDGGTQPQHF. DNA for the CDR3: TGCGCCAGCAGCCAAGATGGGGGGACCCAGCCCCAGCATTTT.

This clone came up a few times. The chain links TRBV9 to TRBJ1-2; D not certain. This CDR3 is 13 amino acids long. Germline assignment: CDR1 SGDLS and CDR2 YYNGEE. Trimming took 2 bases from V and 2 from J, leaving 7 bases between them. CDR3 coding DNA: TGTGCCAGCAGCGTGGTGGAAAACTATGGCTACACCTTC. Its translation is CASSVVENYGYTF.

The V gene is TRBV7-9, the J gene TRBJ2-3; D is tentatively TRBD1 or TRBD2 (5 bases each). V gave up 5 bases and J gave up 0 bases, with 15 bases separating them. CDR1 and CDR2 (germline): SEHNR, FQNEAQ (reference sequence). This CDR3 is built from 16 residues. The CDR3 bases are TGTGCCAGCAGCAGCAGGGACCTGGCCAGCACAGATACGCAGTATTTT. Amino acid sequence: CASSSRDLASTDTQYF.

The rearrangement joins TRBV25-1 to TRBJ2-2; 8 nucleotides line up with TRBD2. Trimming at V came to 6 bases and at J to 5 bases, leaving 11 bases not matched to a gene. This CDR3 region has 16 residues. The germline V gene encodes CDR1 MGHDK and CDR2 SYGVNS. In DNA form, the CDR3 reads TGTGCCAGCAGCAAACTGGCGGGGGGTGCTACCGGGGAGCTGTTTTTT. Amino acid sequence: CASSKLAGGATGELFF.

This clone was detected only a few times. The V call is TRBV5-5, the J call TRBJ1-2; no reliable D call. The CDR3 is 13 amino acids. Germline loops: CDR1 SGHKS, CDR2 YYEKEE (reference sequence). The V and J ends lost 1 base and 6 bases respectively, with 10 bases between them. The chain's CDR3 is CASSLTESHGYTF. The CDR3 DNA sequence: TGTGCCAGCAGCTTGACCGAATCCCATGGCTACACCTTC.

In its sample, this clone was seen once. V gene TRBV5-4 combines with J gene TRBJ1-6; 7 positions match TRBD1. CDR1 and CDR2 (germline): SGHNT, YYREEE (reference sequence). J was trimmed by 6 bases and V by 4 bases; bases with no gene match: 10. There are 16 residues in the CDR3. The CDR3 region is CASSLPGTASNSPLHF. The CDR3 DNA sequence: TGTGCCAGCAGCCTCCCCGGGACAGCCTCTAATTCACCCCTCCACTTT.

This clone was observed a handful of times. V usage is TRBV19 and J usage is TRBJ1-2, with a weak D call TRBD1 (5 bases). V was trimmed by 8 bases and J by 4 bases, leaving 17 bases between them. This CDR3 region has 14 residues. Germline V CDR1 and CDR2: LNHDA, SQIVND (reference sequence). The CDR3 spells CASLPGPSVYGYTF. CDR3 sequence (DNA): TGTGCCAGTTTACCGGGACCCAGTGTCTATGGCTACACCTTC.